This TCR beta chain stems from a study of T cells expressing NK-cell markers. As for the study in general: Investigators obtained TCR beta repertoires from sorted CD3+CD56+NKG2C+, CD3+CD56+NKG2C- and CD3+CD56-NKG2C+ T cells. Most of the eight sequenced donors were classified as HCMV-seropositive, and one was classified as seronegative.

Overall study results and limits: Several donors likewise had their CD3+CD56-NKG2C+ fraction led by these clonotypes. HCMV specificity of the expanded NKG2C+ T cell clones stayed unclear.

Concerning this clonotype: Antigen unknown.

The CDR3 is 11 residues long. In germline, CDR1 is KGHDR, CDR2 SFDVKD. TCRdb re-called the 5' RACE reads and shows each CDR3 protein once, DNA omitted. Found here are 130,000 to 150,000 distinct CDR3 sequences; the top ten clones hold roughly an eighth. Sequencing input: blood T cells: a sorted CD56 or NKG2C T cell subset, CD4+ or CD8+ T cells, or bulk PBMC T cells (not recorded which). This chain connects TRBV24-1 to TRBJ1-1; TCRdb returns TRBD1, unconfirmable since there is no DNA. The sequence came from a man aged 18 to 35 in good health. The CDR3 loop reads CATSDGGEAFF.